Reported below is one T cell receptor (beta chain). Its target is not known. TCRdb keeps only in-frame clones here, not all; method: immunoSEQ multiplex PCR. The sample carries 50,000 to 80,000 clones, 90% recorded once. The data were taken from a study of graft-versus-host responses after intestinal transplantation. The CDR3 totals 15 residues. Germline V CDR1 and CDR2: LGHNA, YSLEER. V was shortened by 1 base and J by 3 bases, with 12 bases between the two germline ends. The source is a human donor who was the organ donor for an intestinal transplant. V gene TRBV4-3 combines with J gene TRBJ1-2, with D possibly being TRBD1 (5 bases). Sample: unstimulated CD8+ T cells sorted from spleen or lymph node cells, taken before transplant. CDR3 nucleotides: TGCGCCAGCAGCCAAGGTATTCGGGACTACTATGGCTACACCTTC. As protein: CASSQGIRDYYGYTF.